Below are 3 T cell receptor beta chains sequenced from a single sample in a study of T cells in Graves' hyperthyroidism and ophthalmopathy (dated by TCRdb to about 2019). The method behind the library was multiplex PCR. The instrument given in TCRdb is Illumina HiSeq 2000. The TCR beta CDR3 regions were amplified from RNA transcripts. A first-round RT-PCR of the TCR CDR3 used the HTBI primer set with the Qiagen OneStep RT-PCR kit. Using fastp at Q25 and MiXCR, TCRdb reprocessed the public reads and kept productive beta chains. Rows matching on CDR3 protein sequence are summarized as one entry with the most common DNA and genes. In this sample the table shows roughly 640,000 distinct CDR3 sequences, around 15% of which occur a single time. The top ten clonotypes cover approximately 3.5% of the sample. Material for sequencing was blood. These receptors were taken from a woman aged 40 to 50 with Graves' ophthalmopathy.

This clonotype was detected only a few times. This chain connects TRBV6-2 or TRBV6-3 to TRBJ1-2; D call uncertain. The CDR3 totals 13 residues. Germline V gene sequence: CDR1 MNHEY, CDR2 SVGEGT. Trimming pared 0 bases from V and 8 bases from J, leaving 10 bases between. The CDR3 coding sequence is TGTGCCAGCAGTTACTCTGGAAGGCCCGGCTACACCTTC. It is translated as CASSYSGRPGYTF.

The rearrangement joins TRBV27 to TRBJ1-2; D ambiguous. The germline V gene encodes CDR1 MNHEY and CDR2 SMNVEV (reference sequence). The V end lost 0 bases, the J end lost 8 bases, and 13 bases lay between the germline ends. The CDR3 covers 14 residues. The CDR3 DNA is TGTGCCAGCAGTTTATCAGCGGGAGTTGGGGGCTACACCTTC. It codes for CASSLSAGVGGYTF.

There are many counts of this clonotype. The chain combines TRBV20-1 with TRBJ1-1; tentatively, D is TRBD1 (5 bases). The V end was cut by 2 bases, the J end by 5 bases, with 15 bases between. In germline, CDR1 is DFQATT, CDR2 SNEGSKA (reference sequence). The CDR3 is 14 amino acids. The CDR3 loop is CSARTVGGLTEAFF. CDR3 DNA sequence: TGCAGTGCTAGAACAGTTGGGGGTTTGACTGAAGCTTTCTTT.